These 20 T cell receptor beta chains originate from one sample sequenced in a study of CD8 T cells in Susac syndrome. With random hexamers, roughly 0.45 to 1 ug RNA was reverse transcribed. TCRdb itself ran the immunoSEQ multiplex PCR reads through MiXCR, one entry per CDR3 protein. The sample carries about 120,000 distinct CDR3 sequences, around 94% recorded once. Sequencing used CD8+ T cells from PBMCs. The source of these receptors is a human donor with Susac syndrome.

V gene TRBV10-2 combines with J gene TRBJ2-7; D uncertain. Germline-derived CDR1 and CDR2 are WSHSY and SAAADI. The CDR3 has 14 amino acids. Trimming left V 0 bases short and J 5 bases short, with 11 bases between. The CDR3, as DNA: TGCGCCAGCAGTGAGTCGAAGGGATCCCACGAGCAGTACTTC. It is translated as CASSESKGSHEQYF.

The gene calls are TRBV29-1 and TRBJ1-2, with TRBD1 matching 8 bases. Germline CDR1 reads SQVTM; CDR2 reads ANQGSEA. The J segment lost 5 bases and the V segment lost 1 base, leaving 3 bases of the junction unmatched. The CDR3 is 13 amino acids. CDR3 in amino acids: CSVEGTGRYGYTF. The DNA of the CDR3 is TGCAGCGTTGAAGGGACAGGGAGGTATGGCTACACCTTC.

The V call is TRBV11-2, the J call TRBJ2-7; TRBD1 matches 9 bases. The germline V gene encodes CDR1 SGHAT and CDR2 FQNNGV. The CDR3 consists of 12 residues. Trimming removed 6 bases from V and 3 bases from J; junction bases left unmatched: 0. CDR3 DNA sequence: TGTGCCAGCAGGGGACAGGGCTACGAGCAGTACTTC. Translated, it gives CASRGQGYEQYF.

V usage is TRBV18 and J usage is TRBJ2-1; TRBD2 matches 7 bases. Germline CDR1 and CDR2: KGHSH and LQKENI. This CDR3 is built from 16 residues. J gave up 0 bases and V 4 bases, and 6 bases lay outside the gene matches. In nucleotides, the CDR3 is TGTGCCAGCTCACTCCCCGGCGGGGGCTCCTACAATGAGCAGTTCTTC. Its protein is CASSLPGGGSYNEQFF. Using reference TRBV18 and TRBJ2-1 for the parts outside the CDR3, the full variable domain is NAGVMQNPRHLVRRRGQEARLRCSPMKGHSHVYWYRQLPEEGLKFMVYLQKENIIDESGMPKERFSAEFPKEGPSILRIQQVVRGDSAAYFCASSLPGGGSYNEQFFGPGTRLTVL.

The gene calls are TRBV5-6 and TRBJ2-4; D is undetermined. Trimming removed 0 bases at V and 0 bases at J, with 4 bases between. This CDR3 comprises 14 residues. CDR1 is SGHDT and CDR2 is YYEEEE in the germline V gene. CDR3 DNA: TGTGCCAGCAGCTTGGGACTAGCCAAAAACATTCAGTACTTC. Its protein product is CASSLGLAKNIQYF.

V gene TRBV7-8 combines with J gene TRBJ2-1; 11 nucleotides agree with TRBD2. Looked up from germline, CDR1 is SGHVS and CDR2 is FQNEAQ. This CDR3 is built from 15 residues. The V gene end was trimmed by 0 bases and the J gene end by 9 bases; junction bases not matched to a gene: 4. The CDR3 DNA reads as TGTGCCAGCAGCTTAGCGGGTAGCGGGGGGGGTGAGCAGTTCTTC. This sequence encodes CASSLAGSGGGEQFF.

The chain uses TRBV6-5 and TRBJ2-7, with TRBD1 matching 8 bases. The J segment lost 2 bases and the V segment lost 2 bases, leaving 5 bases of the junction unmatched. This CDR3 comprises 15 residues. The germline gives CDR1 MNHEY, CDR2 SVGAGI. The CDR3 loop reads CASSYIDRGAYEQYF. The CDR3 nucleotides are TGTGCCAGCAGTTACATCGACAGGGGTGCCTACGAGCAGTACTTC.

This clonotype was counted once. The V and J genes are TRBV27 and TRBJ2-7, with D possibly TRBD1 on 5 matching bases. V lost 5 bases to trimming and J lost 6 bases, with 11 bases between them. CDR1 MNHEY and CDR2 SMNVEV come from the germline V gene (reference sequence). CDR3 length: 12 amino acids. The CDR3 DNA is TGTGCCAGCAGTCCCCCGACAGCCGAGCAGTACTTC. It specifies CASSPPTAEQYF.

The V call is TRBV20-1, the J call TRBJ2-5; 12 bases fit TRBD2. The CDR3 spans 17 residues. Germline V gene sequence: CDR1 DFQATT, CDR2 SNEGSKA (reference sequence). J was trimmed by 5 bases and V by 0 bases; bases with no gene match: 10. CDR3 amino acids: CSARDRLAGGPGETQYF. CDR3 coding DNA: TGCAGTGCTAGAGATAGGCTAGCGGGGGGGCCTGGGGAGACCCAGTACTTC.

DNA for the CDR3: TGTGCCAGCAGTGCGGGGGAGAGGGGCAGCTATGGCTACACCTTC. Translated, it gives CASSAGERGSYGYTF. V gene TRBV2 combines with J gene TRBJ1-2, with D possibly TRBD1 on 5 matching bases. The germline V and J ends were trimmed by 4 bases and 4 bases, with 16 bases remaining between them. Germline CDR1 is SNHLY and CDR2 is FYNNEI. The CDR3 runs to 15 residues.

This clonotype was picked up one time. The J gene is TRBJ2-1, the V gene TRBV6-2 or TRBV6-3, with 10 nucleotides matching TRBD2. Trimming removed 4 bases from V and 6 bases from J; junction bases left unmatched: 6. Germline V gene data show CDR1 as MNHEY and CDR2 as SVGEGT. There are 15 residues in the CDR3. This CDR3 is CASSSLAGGANEQFF. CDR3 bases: TGTGCCAGCAGTTCATTAGCGGGGGGCGCCAATGAGCAGTTCTTC.

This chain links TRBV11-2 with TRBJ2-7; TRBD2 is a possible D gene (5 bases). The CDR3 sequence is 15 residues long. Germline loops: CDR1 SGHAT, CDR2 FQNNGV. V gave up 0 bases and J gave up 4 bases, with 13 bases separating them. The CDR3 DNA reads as TGTGCCAGCAGCTTAGATCTGGCTAGCAGTTACGAGCAGTACTTC. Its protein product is CASSLDLASSYEQYF.

The CDR3 protein is CASSETMNEQFF. The CDR3 DNA is TGTGCCAGCAGTGAGACAATGAATGAGCAGTTCTTC. The chain is built from TRBV25-1 and TRBJ2-1; D is uncertain. This CDR3 is 12 amino acids long. Germline V gives CDR1 MGHDK, CDR2 SYGVNS. Trimming cost V 3 bases and J 7 bases, with 7 bases left between them.

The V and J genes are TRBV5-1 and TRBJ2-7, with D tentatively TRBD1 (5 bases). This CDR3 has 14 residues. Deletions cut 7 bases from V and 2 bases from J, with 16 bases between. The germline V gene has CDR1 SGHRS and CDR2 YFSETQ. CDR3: CASRTPDSTYEQYF. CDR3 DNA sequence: TGCGCCAGCCGCACCCCCGACAGTACCTACGAGCAGTACTTC.

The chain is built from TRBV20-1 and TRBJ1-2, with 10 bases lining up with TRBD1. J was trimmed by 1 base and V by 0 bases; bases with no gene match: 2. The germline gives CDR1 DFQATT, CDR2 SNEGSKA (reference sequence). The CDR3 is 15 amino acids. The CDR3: CSARDRDRGNYGYTF. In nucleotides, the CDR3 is TGCAGTGCTAGAGATCGGGACAGGGGTAACTATGGCTACACCTTC.

The chain's CDR3 is CSANILLTSGTTDTQYF. The CDR3 nucleotides are TGCAGTGCAAACATACTCCTGACTAGCGGGACGACAGATACGCAGTATTTT. V usage is TRBV20-1 and J usage is TRBJ2-3, with 11 bases matching TRBD2. The germline V gene encodes CDR1 DFQATT and CDR2 SNEGSKA (reference sequence). The CDR3 sequence is 17 residues long. The junction had 14 bases not matched to a gene; V was cut back by 6 bases and J by 3 bases.

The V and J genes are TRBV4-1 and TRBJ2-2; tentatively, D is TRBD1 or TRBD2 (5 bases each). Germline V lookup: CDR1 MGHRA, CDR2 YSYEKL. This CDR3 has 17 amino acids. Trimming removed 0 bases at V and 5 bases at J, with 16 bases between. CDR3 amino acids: CASSQDISAGRTGELFF. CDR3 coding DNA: TGCGCCAGCAGCCAAGATATAAGCGCAGGGAGAACCGGGGAGCTGTTTTTT.

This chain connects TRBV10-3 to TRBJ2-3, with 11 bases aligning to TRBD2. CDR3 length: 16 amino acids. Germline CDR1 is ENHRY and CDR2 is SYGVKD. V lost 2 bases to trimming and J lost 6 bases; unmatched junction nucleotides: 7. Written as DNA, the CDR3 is TGTGCCATCAGTGAGCTTAGCGGGGGGGACTCGGATACGCAGTATTTT. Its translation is CAISELSGGDSDTQYF.

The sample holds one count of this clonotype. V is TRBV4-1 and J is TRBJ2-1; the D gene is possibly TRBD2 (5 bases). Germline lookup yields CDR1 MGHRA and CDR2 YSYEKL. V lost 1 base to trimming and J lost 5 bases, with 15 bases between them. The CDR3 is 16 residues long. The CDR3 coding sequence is TGCGCCAGCAGCCAAGTTGGAGGACGGGGTCACAATGAGCAGTTCTTC. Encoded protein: CASSQVGGRGHNEQFF.

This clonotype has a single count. CDR3 region: CSVGTGESSYNEQFF. CDR3 nucleotide sequence: TGCAGCGTCGGAACCGGGGAGAGCTCCTACAATGAGCAGTTCTTC. J is TRBJ2-1 and V is TRBV29-1; possible D gene TRBD2, 5 bases. Germline V gene lookup returns CDR1 SQVTM and CDR2 ANQGSEA. V dropped 6 bases and J dropped 0 bases, with 15 bases sitting between them. This CDR3 contains 15 residues.